This TCR beta chain was recorded in a study of blood T cells in healthy people across ages. Study details: Per two T cells, about one barcoded beta molecule was captured through template switching. Study-wide results and caveats: Observed TCR beta diversity per million T cells went down as age went up. This fall followed a roughly linear course with age.

It was with a sample-barcoded 5' primer and a J-beta primer mix that a second PCR of about 6 to 12 cycles was run. All samples gave at least 2.5 million CDR3-containing paired-end reads. MiXCR, applied by TCRdb to the 5' RACE reads, yields one record per CDR3 protein. The table includes roughly 1.5 million distinct CDR3 sequences, about 45% detected once. J lost 2 bases, V lost 7 bases, and 7 bases had no gene match. Germline CDR1 is LNHDA and CDR2 is SQIVND (reference sequence). This CDR3 contains 14 residues. With respect to this clonotype: Its antigen is undetermined.

Isolated PBMCs totaled at least 7 million in each sample. The receptor was isolated from a woman under 30 in good health. The sequencing input was blood. The chain carries TRBV19 and TRBJ1-1; 7 nucleotides match TRBD1. The CDR3 coding sequence is TGTGCCAGTAAGGCAAGGGGGCTAAACACTGAAGCTTTCTTT. Translation gives CASKARGLNTEAFF.